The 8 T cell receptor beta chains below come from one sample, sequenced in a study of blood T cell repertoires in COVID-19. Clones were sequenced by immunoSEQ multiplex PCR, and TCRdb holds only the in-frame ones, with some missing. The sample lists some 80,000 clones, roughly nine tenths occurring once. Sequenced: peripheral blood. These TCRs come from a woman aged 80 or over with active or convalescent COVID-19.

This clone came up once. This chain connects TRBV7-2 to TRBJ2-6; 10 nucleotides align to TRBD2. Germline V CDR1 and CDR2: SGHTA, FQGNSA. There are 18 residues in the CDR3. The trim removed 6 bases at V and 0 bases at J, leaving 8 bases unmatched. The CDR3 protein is CASSRLAGAVSGANVLTF. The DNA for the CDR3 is TGTGCCAGCAGTCGGCTAGCGGGGGCGGTCTCTGGGGCCAACGTCCTGACTTTC. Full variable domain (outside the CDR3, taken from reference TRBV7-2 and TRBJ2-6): GAGVSQSPSNKVTEKGKDVELRCDPISGHTALYWYRQSLGQGLEFLIYFQGNSAPDKSGLPSDRFSAERTGGSVSTLTIQRTQQEDSAVYLCASSRLAGAVSGANVLTFGAGSRLTVL.

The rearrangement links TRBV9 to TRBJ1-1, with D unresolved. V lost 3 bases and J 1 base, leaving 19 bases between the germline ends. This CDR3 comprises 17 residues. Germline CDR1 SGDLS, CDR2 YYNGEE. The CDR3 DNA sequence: TGTGCCAGCAGCGCATCCCCGGGTGGAGGACGGAACACTGAAGCTTTCTTT. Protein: CASSASPGGGRNTEAFF.

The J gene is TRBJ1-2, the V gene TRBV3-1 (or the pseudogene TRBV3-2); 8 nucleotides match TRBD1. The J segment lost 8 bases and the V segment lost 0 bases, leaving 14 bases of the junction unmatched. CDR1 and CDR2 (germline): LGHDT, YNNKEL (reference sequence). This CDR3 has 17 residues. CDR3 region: CASSQDPVTGGSGGYTF. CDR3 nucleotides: TGTGCCAGCAGCCAAGATCCAGTAACAGGGGGATCTGGAGGCTACACCTTC.

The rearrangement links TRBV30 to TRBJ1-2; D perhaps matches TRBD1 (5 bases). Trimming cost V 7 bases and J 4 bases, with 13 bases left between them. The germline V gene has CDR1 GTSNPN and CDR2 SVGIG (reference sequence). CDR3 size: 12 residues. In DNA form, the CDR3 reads TGTGCCTCCGGGCGGGGCGCCTATGGCTACACCTTC. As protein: CASGRGAYGYTF.

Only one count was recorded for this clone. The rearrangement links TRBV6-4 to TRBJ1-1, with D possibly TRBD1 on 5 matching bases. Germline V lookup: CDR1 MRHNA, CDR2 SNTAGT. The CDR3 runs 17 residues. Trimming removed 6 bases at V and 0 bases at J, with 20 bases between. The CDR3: CASRGCRGLDMNTEAFF. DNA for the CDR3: TGTGCCAGCAGGGGCTGTAGGGGACTAGACATGAACACTGAAGCTTTCTTT.

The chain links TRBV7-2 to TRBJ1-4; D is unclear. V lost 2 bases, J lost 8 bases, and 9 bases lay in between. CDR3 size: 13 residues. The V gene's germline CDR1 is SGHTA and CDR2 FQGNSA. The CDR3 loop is CASSLRTLEKLFF. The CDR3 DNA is TGTGCCAGCAGCTTACGAACCCTAGAAAAACTGTTTTTT.

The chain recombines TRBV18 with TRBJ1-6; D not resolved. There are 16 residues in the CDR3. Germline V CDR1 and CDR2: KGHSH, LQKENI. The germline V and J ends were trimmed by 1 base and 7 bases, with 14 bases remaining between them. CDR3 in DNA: TGTGCCAGCTCACCACGGAGAGAGGGTACGAATTCACCCCTCCACTTT. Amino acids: CASSPRREGTNSPLHF.

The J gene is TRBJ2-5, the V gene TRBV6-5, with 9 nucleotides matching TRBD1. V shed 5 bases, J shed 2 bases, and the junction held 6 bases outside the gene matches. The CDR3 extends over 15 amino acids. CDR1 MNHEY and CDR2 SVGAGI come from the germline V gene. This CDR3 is CASSNRDRAQETQYF. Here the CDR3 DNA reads TGTGCCAGCAGTAATCGGGACAGGGCGCAAGAGACCCAGTACTTC.